The 18 T cell receptor beta chains given below trace back to one sample, sequenced in a study of blood T cells in healthy people across ages. Together with a sample-barcoded 5' primer, a J-beta primer mix was included in a second PCR lasting about 7 to 12 cycles. TCRdb re-analysed the 5' RACE reads in MiXCR, keeping a single row per CDR3 protein. Seen here are about 1.5 million distinct CDR3 sequences, less than 45% observed once, and the top ten hold 4%. Material for sequencing was blood. These receptors came from a woman under 30 in good health.

The sample holds many counts of this clonotype. CDR3 region: CASSPTGQLYSNQPQHF. The CDR3 coding sequence is TGTGCCAGCAGCCCTACGGGACAGCTCTATAGCAATCAGCCCCAGCATTTT. The genes are TRBV7-8 and TRBJ1-5; 7 nucleotides agree with TRBD1. The V segment lost 5 bases and the J segment 0 bases; nucleotides outside the gene matches: 10. The CDR3 extends over 17 amino acids. Germline values: CDR1 SGHVS, CDR2 FQNEAQ. Looking up the rest from reference TRBV7-8 and TRBJ1-5 gives the full variable domain: GAGVSQSPRYKVAKRGQDVALRCDPISGHVSLFWYQQALGQGPEFLTYFQNEAQLDKSGLPSDRFFAERPEGSVSTLKIQRTQQEDSAVYLCASSPTGQLYSNQPQHFGDGTRLSIL.

The chain carries TRBV19 and TRBJ2-3; either TRBD1 or TRBD2 may fit D (5 bases each). Trimming took 6 bases from V and 0 from J, leaving 13 bases between them. Germline loops: CDR1 LNHDA, CDR2 SQIVND (reference sequence). The CDR3 consists of 15 residues. Here the CDR3 DNA reads TGTGCCAGTAGCAGAAACGGGGCCAGCACAGATACGCAGTATTTT. It is translated as CASSRNGASTDTQYF.

The chain has TRBV11-2 and TRBJ1-1; possible D gene TRBD1, 6 bases. Trimming left V 4 bases short and J 3 bases short, with 12 bases between. This CDR3 contains 14 residues. From germline, CDR1 is SGHAT and CDR2 FQNNGV. The CDR3 coding sequence is TGTGCCAGCAGCTACTCCTGGACAGACACTGAAGCTTTCTTT. As protein: CASSYSWTDTEAFF.

This clonotype has only a few counts. This rearrangement joins TRBV12-3 or TRBV12-4 to TRBJ2-7; D is uncertain. This CDR3 is 15 amino acids long. Trimming cost V 8 bases and J 5 bases, with 22 bases left between them. CDR3 DNA: TGTGCCAGCCCCCCTGTCACCCAGCCAAGGGACGAGCAGTACTTC. It translates to CASPPVTQPRDEQYF.

The genes are TRBV7-9 and TRBJ2-7; D not certain. The germline V gene encodes CDR1 SEHNR and CDR2 FQNEAQ (reference sequence). With 5 bases removed from V and 3 bases from J, the gap between germline ends came to 11 bases. CDR3 size: 13 residues. The CDR3 region is CASSAGWDYEQYF. DNA for the CDR3: TGTGCCAGCAGCGCCGGGTGGGACTACGAGCAGTACTTC.

Comment on this clonotype: Sequence at one end of the junction differs from germline and may be a read error. This chain joins TRBV5-1 and TRBJ1-1; D is perhaps TRBD1 (5 bases). The germline CDR1 and CDR2 sequences are SGHRS and YFSETQ. CDR3 length: 14 amino acids. The CDR3 sequence: CARSLGRENTEAFF. As DNA, the CDR3 is TGCGCCAGAAGCTTGGGACGGGAGAACACTGAAGCTTTCTTT.

The chain couples TRBV5-6 to TRBJ2-3; 10 nucleotides line up with TRBD2. From germline, CDR1 is SGHDT and CDR2 YYEEEE. V dropped 5 bases and J dropped 3; count of bases not matched to a gene: 15. This CDR3 comprises 18 residues. Written as DNA, the CDR3 is TGTGCCAGCAGTTCCGGCCCAGCGGGAGGGCCGGGGACAGATACGCAGTATTTT. It translates to CASSSGPAGGPGTDTQYF.

J is TRBJ1-2 and V is TRBV12-3 or TRBV12-4, with TRBD1 as a possible D gene (5 bases). The V end lost 1 base, the J end lost 2 bases, and 11 bases lay between the germline ends. The CDR3 extends over 15 amino acids. The CDR3 protein is CASSLVARANYGYTF. CDR3 in DNA: TGTGCCAGCAGTTTAGTGGCCAGGGCCAACTATGGCTACACCTTC.

This clonotype was found many times. The rearrangement uses TRBV20-1 and TRBJ1-2; unclear D gene. The CDR3 has 9 residues. The ends were cut back, 6 bases at V and 8 bases at J, with 7 bases in the middle. CDR1 is DFQATT and CDR2 is SNEGSKA in the germline V gene (reference sequence). The CDR3: CSAGRGYTF. Here the CDR3 DNA reads TGCAGTGCAGGAAGGGGCTACACCTTC.

The J gene is TRBJ2-3, the V gene TRBV24-1; tentatively, D is TRBD1 (5 bases). CDR3 size: 15 residues. V lost 4 bases and J 2 bases, leaving 12 bases between the germline ends. Germline V gene sequence: CDR1 KGHDR, CDR2 SFDVKD. The chain's CDR3 is CATSDTRQPTDTQYF. CDR3 nucleotide sequence: TGTGCCACCAGTGACACGAGACAGCCCACAGATACGCAGTATTTT.

This clonotype came up a few times. This rearrangement joins TRBV12-3 or TRBV12-4 to TRBJ1-5; D gene uncertain. This CDR3 has 14 residues. V was shortened by 3 bases and J by 1 base, with 7 bases between the two germline ends. The CDR3 region has the DNA TGTGCCAGCAGTTTTACCCGGAGCAATCAGCCCCAGCATTTT. This codes for CASSFTRSNQPQHF.

The rearrangement links TRBV25-1 to TRBJ2-3; D remains ambiguous. The CDR3 length is 14 residues. Germline V gene sequence: CDR1 MGHDK, CDR2 SYGVNS. Trimming removed 4 bases at V and 0 bases at J, with 8 bases between. The CDR3 reads CASSARLSTDTQYF. CDR3 nucleotide sequence: TGTGCCAGCAGTGCTCGCCTTAGCACAGATACGCAGTATTTT.

This sequence joins TRBV28 and TRBJ2-3, with a weak D call TRBD1 (5 bases). The CDR3 spans 16 residues. Trimming pared 6 bases from V and 3 bases from J, leaving 19 bases between. Germline CDR1 and CDR2: MDHEN and SYDVKM. The CDR3 sequence: CASRVTLGLSTDTQYF. CDR3 nucleotides: TGTGCCAGCAGAGTAACGTTGGGGCTCTCGACAGATACGCAGTATTTT.

This sequence joins TRBV6-2 or TRBV6-3 and TRBJ2-1; 10 nucleotides match TRBD2. CDR1 is MNHEY, CDR2 SVGEGT, per germline. J was trimmed by 6 bases and V by 2 bases; bases with no gene match: 7. The CDR3 contains 16 residues. The CDR3 nucleotides are TGTGCCAGCAGTTACGGGCTAGCGGGAGTTCGCAATGAGCAGTTCTTC. Its protein is CASSYGLAGVRNEQFF.

This rearrangement joins TRBV28 to TRBJ1-1; D remains ambiguous. The CDR3 extends over 13 amino acids. The V end was cut by 5 bases, the J end by 4 bases, with 11 bases between. CDR1 and CDR2 from the germline V gene are MDHEN and SYDVKM. CDR3 sequence (DNA): TGTGCCAGCAGTGGCCGGGGTCCCACTGAAGCTTTCTTT. Translated, it gives CASSGRGPTEAFF.

CDR3 DNA sequence: TGTGCCAGCAGCCAAGAGCGTCCAGGGCTTAATTCACCCCTCCACTTT. It codes for CASSQERPGLNSPLHF. V gene TRBV9 combines with J gene TRBJ1-6; perhaps TRBD1 as D (5 bases). Germline-derived CDR1 and CDR2 are SGDLS and YYNGEE. V was trimmed by 4 bases and J by 6 bases, leaving 17 bases between them. CDR3 length: 16 amino acids.

The chain uses TRBV3-1 and TRBJ2-7, with TRBD2 matching over 8 bases. The CDR3 runs to 15 residues. The germline CDR1 and CDR2 sequences are LGHDT and YNNKEL (reference sequence). With V trimmed by 4 bases and J by 10 bases, 15 bases remained unmatched. This CDR3 reads CASSPPFTGGLEQYF. CDR3 DNA: TGTGCCAGCAGCCCCCCTTTTACGGGAGGGCTGGAACAGTACTTC.

The chain carries TRBV15 and TRBJ2-7; D ambiguous. The CDR3 is 15 amino acids. Trimming left V 1 base short and J 1 base short, with 11 bases between. Germline loops: CDR1 LNHNV, CDR2 YYDKDF (reference sequence). The CDR3 DNA sequence: TGTGCCACCAGCAGAGCAAGCTCGGAGTCCTACGAGCAGTACTTC. It translates to CATSRASSESYEQYF.